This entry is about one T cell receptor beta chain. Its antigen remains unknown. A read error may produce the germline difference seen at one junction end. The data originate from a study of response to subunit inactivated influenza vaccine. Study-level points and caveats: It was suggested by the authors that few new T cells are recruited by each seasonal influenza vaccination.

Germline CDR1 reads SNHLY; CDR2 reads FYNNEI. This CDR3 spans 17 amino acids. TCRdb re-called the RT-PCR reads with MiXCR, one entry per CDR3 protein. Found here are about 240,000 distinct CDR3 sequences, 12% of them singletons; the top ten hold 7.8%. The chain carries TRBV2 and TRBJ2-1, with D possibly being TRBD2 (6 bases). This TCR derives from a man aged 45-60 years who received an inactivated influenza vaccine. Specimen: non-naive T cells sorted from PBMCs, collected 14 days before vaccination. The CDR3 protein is CASSEPPGVKIYNDQFF. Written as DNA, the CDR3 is TGTGCCAGCAGTGAACCCCCGGGGGTCAAGATATACAATGATCAGTTCTTC.